A selection of T cell receptor beta chains follows, all from one sample in a study of T-cell memory formation after mild COVID-19. TCRdb re-analysed the 5' RACE reads in MiXCR, keeping a single row per CDR3 protein. The data hold around 340,000 distinct CDR3 sequences, with under 25% observed a single time. Sequenced sample: PBMCs or a T cell subset sorted from them (not recorded which). The receptors were sampled from an adult woman who had mild COVID-19 (a few samples of this study predate the infection). Cell type and time point are not known. Each CDR3 is given with its conserved first and last residue. D genes are given only for firm matches. Only some rows state a clone size, as once, few, many or a class for expanded clones.

TGTGCCACCAGCAGGGAGCGCGGGGGGGCCCCCAATGAGCAGTTCTTC,CATSRERGGAPNEQFF,16,TRBJ2-1,TRBV15,NA,TRBD2
TGTGCCAGCAGAACAGAAACGTACACTGAAGCTTTCTTT,CASRTETYTEAFF,13,TRBJ1-1,TRBV27,NA,NA
TGTGCCAGCAGCTTAGTCGCTAGCGGCTGGAATGAGCAGTTCTTC,CASSLVASGWNEQFF,15,TRBJ2-1,TRBV7-3,once,TRBD2
TGTGCCAGCAGCCCAAAGAGAGACCCTAATGAAAAACTGTTTTTT,CASSPKRDPNEKLFF,15,TRBJ1-4,TRBV7-8,NA,NA
TGTGCCAGCACCCCCGGTTGGGGGGTGGACTACAATGAGCAGTTCTTC,CASTPGWGVDYNEQFF,16,TRBJ2-1,TRBV12-3/TRBV12-4,few,NA
TGCGCCAGCAGACCCGGACAGAGCCCCTATGGCTACACCTTC,CASRPGQSPYGYTF,14,TRBJ1-2,TRBV5-1,few,NA
TGTGCCAGCAGTTTGATCTCGGGAAGGAACGAGCAGTACTTC,CASSLISGRNEQYF,14,TRBJ2-7,TRBV12-3/TRBV12-4,NA,NA
TGCGCCAGCAGACAACCGGGACAGGGTTACGAACAAGCTTTCTTT,CASRQPGQGYEQAFF,15,TRBJ1-1,TRBV5-1,NA,TRBD1
TGTGCCAGCAGCCGAGGAGGCGGGACAGGGGACGTCTACGAGCAGTACTTC,CASSRGGGTGDVYEQYF,17,TRBJ2-7,TRBV7-2,NA,TRBD1
TGCGCCAGCAGCCAAGAGGTTGACGAAACTAATGAAAAACTGTTTTTT,CASSQEVDETNEKLFF,16,TRBJ1-4,TRBV4-3,NA,NA
TGCAGTGCTAGTCTTTTAAACACAAACCAAGAGACCCAGTACTTC,CSASLLNTNQETQYF,15,TRBJ2-5,TRBV20-1,few,NA
TGCAGTGCTAGAGATCCCGGGACAGGGGACGCAGAGACCCAGTACTTC,CSARDPGTGDAETQYF,16,TRBJ2-5,TRBV20-1,many,TRBD1
TGCAGTGCCCGAAAGCCTAGTCCCTACGAGCAGTACTTC,CSARKPSPYEQYF,13,TRBJ2-7,TRBV20-1,few,NA
TGTGCCAGCAGTGAAGCGGGGGCCGGCACAGATACGCAGTATTTT,CASSEAGAGTDTQYF,15,TRBJ2-3,TRBV6-1,NA,NA
TGTGCCAGCAGCCCGGCCAGGGTGAATTCACCCCTCCACTTT,CASSPARVNSPLHF,14,TRBJ1-6,TRBV9,NA,NA
TGTGCCAGTAGTTCTCCGGGACGGGGGACTCCCGGGGAGCTGTTTTTT,CASSSPGRGTPGELFF,16,TRBJ2-2,TRBV19,few,NA
TGTGCCAGCAGCCAAGATCTCTTAGGACTAGCCCAAGAGACCCAGTACTTC,CASSQDLLGLAQETQYF,17,TRBJ2-5,TRBV3-1,NA,TRBD2
TGTGCCAGCAGCTCCCCTGGCCGCAATGAGCAGTTCTTC,CASSSPGRNEQFF,13,TRBJ2-1,TRBV9,NA,NA
TGTGCCAGCAGTCCCCAAGGGCAGCTACAAGAGACCCAGTACTTC,CASSPQGQLQETQYF,15,TRBJ2-5,TRBV12-3/TRBV12-4,NA,NA
TGTGCCAGCAGGAAACAGGGGAGTACTGAAGCTTTCTTT,CASRKQGSTEAFF,13,TRBJ1-1,TRBV19,NA,TRBD1
TGTGCCAGCAGCTCCTACCGACTAGCGGGAGTGAGGGGTGAGCAGTTCTTC,CASSSYRLAGVRGEQFF,17,TRBJ2-1,TRBV7-8,NA,TRBD2
TGTGCCACCAGTGATTTCCGTTCCGGGTACAATGAGCAGTTCTTC,CATSDFRSGYNEQFF,15,TRBJ2-1,TRBV24-1,NA,NA
TGTGCCAGCAGTGAAGCCCGACTAGCGGGGGGGCAAGAGACCCAGTACTTC,CASSEARLAGGQETQYF,17,TRBJ2-5,TRBV2,NA,TRBD2
TGTGCCAGCAGTGAGGTCTATGGGGCGGTTACCTACGAGCAGTACTTC,CASSEVYGAVTYEQYF,16,TRBJ2-7,TRBV2,few,NA
TGCGCCAGCAGCTTGGACTCGGGGGGAGGGGGTGAGCAGTACTTC,CASSLDSGGGGEQYF,15,TRBJ2-7,TRBV5-1,NA,NA
TGTGCCAGCAGCTCCGGGACAGGGAAAAATACGCAGTATTTT,CASSSGTGKNTQYF,14,TRBJ2-3,TRBV7-3,NA,TRBD1
TGTGCCAGTTCACAGGGGGCCGGGGGTGAAAAACTGTTTTTT,CASSQGAGGEKLFF,14,TRBJ1-4,TRBV7-9,many,TRBD1
TGCGCCAGCAGCTTGGAGGGCACTGCGAACACTGAAGCTTTCTTT,CASSLEGTANTEAFF,15,TRBJ1-1,TRBV5-1,NA,NA
TGTGCCAGCAGAAGGAGGGCTGGGGCCAACGTCCTGACTTTC,CASRRRAGANVLTF,14,TRBJ2-6,TRBV12-3/TRBV12-4,few,NA
TGCGCCAGCAGCCAAGGGGGGACAAAGAGCACAGATACGCAGTATTTT,CASSQGGTKSTDTQYF,16,TRBJ2-3,TRBV4-3,few,NA
TGTGCCAGCAGCCCGACCGGTAGCTCCTACGAGCAGTACTTC,CASSPTGSSYEQYF,14,TRBJ2-7,TRBV5-6,NA,NA
TGTGCCATCAGTGGCGGACAGGGAAATAACTATGGCTACACCTTC,CAISGGQGNNYGYTF,15,TRBJ1-2,TRBV10-3,many,TRBD1
TGTGCCAGCAGCCCGACCCCTGGCCTTCGGGGCTACGAGCAGTACTTC,CASSPTPGLRGYEQYF,16,TRBJ2-7,TRBV7-3,NA,NA
TGTGCCACCAGCAAACCCGGGACAGGGGAAACAGATACGCAGTATTTT,CATSKPGTGETDTQYF,16,TRBJ2-3,TRBV15,NA,TRBD1
TGTGCCAGCAGGCTTGGCGGGGGGAACACTGAAGCTTTCTTT,CASRLGGGNTEAFF,14,TRBJ1-1,TRBV12-3/TRBV12-4,NA,NA
TGCAGCGTTTCCCCAGGACGGGGAACTGAAGCTTTCTTT,CSVSPGRGTEAFF,13,TRBJ1-1,TRBV29-1,NA,NA
TGTGCCAGCAGCCAAGATAAAAGGAGACTAGCTGGGCATGAGCAGTTCTTC,CASSQDKRRLAGHEQFF,17,TRBJ2-1,TRBV14,few,TRBD2
TGTGCCAGCAGCCCGGGGGTTCGGGACAGGGGCACCTACGAGCAGTACTTC,CASSPGVRDRGTYEQYF,17,TRBJ2-7,TRBV7-8,few,TRBD1
TGTGCCACCAGCAGAGTGGCAGGGAATGCTTACGAGCAGTACTTC,CATSRVAGNAYEQYF,15,TRBJ2-7,TRBV15,NA,NA
TGCGCCAGCAGCTTGGCGTCAGACGGATACTATGGCTACACCTTC,CASSLASDGYYGYTF,15,TRBJ1-2,TRBV5-1,NA,NA
TGTGCCAGCAGTGGGTCCCTTGGGAACACTGAAGCTTTCTTT,CASSGSLGNTEAFF,14,TRBJ1-1,TRBV12-3/TRBV12-4,few,NA
TGCAGCGTGACCCCGACAGGTTCCTACGAGCAGTACTTC,CSVTPTGSYEQYF,13,TRBJ2-7,TRBV29-1,NA,NA
TGTGCCAGCAGCCGCCGGGAGCGGCCGAGCTCCTACGAGCAGTACTTC,CASSRRERPSSYEQYF,16,TRBJ2-7,TRBV2,NA,NA
TGTGCCAGCAGTTTAGAGCCCCGGGGAGATACGCAGTATTTT,CASSLEPRGDTQYF,14,TRBJ2-3,TRBV27,many,NA
TGCAGCGTTGAACTCCAATCGGCAGGGGACTACGAGCAGTACTTC,CSVELQSAGDYEQYF,15,TRBJ2-7,TRBV29-1,few,NA
TGTGCCAGCAGGGAGGATTTAAGAGGCTTGTATGGCTACACCTTC,CASREDLRGLYGYTF,15,TRBJ1-2,TRBV6-5,NA,NA